The 21 T cell receptor beta chains given below trace back to one sample, sequenced in a study of T cells in Graves' hyperthyroidism and ophthalmopathy. The source material, RNA transcripts, was used to amplify TCR beta CDR3 regions. Carried out on the TCR CDR3, a first-round RT-PCR used the HTBI primer set. TCRdb re-derived calls from the multiplex PCR reads in MiXCR, one entry per CDR3 protein. The repertoire holds about 320,000 distinct CDR3 sequences, with around 16% as singletons. Material for sequencing was blood. These TCRs come from a man in his thirties or forties with Graves' hyperthyroidism.

This clonotype was seen only a few times. The junction departs from germline at one end; a sequencing error may be responsible. This rearrangement joins TRBV2 to TRBJ2-7; 12 nucleotides line up with TRBD2. The germline V gene encodes CDR1 SNHLY and CDR2 FYNNEI. The CDR3 has 14 residues. The CDR3 region is CAGSFLAGGFEQYF. In DNA, the CDR3 is TGTGCCGGCAGTTTTCTAGCGGGAGGGTTCGAGCAGTACTTC.

The rearrangement joins TRBV27 to TRBJ2-7; unclear D gene. Germline lookup yields CDR1 MNHEY and CDR2 SMNVEV (reference sequence). This CDR3 has 13 amino acids. Trimming left V 2 bases short and J 3 bases short, with 8 bases between. The CDR3 DNA reads as TGTGCCAGCAGTTTAGGGAATCTCTACGAGCAGTACTTC. As protein: CASSLGNLYEQYF.

This clonotype was recorded at least ten times. This chain connects TRBV24-1 to TRBJ2-1; no clear D gene. The germline V gene has CDR1 KGHDR and CDR2 SFDVKD. The V gene lost 1 base and the J gene lost 7 bases, with 7 bases spanning the gap. The CDR3 runs 13 residues. CDR3 bases: TGTGCCACCAGTGATTTTTCTAGTAATGAGCAGTTCTTC. Encoded protein: CATSDFSSNEQFF.

This clonotype has only a few counts. CDR3 residues: CATSRSTENEQYF. The CDR3 coding sequence is TGTGCCACCAGCAGATCGACGGAGAACGAGCAGTACTTC. The chain has TRBV15 and TRBJ2-7, with D unclear. CDR1 and CDR2 from the germline V gene are LNHNV and YYDKDF (reference sequence). Trimming pared 2 bases from V and 5 bases from J, leaving 10 bases between. The CDR3 sequence is 13 residues long.

This clonotype has only a few counts. This chain joins TRBV4-2 and TRBJ2-7, with D hard to call. The CDR3 length is 14 residues. Trimming shortened V by 0 bases and J by 1 base, and 7 bases separated the two germline ends. CDR1 is LGHNA and CDR2 is YNFKEQ in the germline V gene. As DNA, the CDR3 is TGTGCCAGCAGCCAAGATGCGGAGTCCTACGAGCAGTACTTC. It is translated as CASSQDAESYEQYF.

This clonotype came up a few times. The chain links TRBV5-1 to TRBJ1-3, with D perhaps matching TRBD1 (6 bases). V lost 7 bases to trimming and J lost 2 bases, with 16 bases between them. The CDR3 runs to 15 residues. Germline V gene data show CDR1 as SGHRS and CDR2 as YFSETQ. CDR3 loop: CASRGPGAPGNTIYF. CDR3 in DNA: TGCGCCAGCCGGGGGCCGGGGGCGCCTGGAAACACCATATATTTT.

This clonotype has ten or more counts. The V call is TRBV7-8, the J call TRBJ2-2; D possibly matches TRBD1 or TRBD2 (5 bases each). Germline loops: CDR1 SGHVS, CDR2 FQNEAQ. Trimming took off 4 bases at V and 6 bases at J, with 12 bases between the two ends. The CDR3 runs 14 residues. CDR3 region: CASSSSRVAGELFF. CDR3 bases: TGTGCCAGCAGCTCTAGCAGGGTCGCCGGGGAGCTGTTTTTT. Full variable domain (rest looked up from reference TRBV7-8 and TRBJ2-2): GAGVSQSPRYKVAKRGQDVALRCDPISGHVSLFWYQQALGQGPEFLTYFQNEAQLDKSGLPSDRFFAERPEGSVSTLKIQRTQQEDSAVYLCASSSSRVAGELFFGEGSRLTVL.

This clonotype appeared many times. The CDR3 sequence: CSANSDTLNTDTQYF. CDR3 DNA sequence: TGCAGTGCTAACTCGGACACCTTAAACACAGATACGCAGTATTTT. The chain is built from TRBV20-1 and TRBJ2-3; D possibly corresponds to TRBD1 (5 bases). Germline assignment: CDR1 DFQATT and CDR2 SNEGSKA (reference sequence). V lost 4 bases, J lost 2 bases, and 16 bases lay in between. This CDR3 contains 15 residues.

This clonotype was observed at least ten times. This chain connects TRBV18 to TRBJ1-6, with D possibly being TRBD1 (5 bases). V lost 2 bases, J lost 8 bases, and 13 bases lay in between. The CDR3 runs to 15 residues. Germline assignment: CDR1 KGHSH and CDR2 LQKENI. CDR3: CASSPGIIGDSPLHF. CDR3 nucleotides: TGTGCCAGCTCACCAGGGATCATAGGGGATTCACCCCTCCACTTT.

The chain couples TRBV20-1 to TRBJ1-2; a weak D match, TRBD1 (5 bases). V gave up 1 base and J gave up 8 bases, with 29 bases separating them. The CDR3 loop spans 18 amino acids. The germline V gene has CDR1 DFQATT and CDR2 SNEGSKA (reference sequence). This CDR3 is CSARVPPPGGGSYGGYTF. In nucleotides, the CDR3 is TGCAGTGCTAGAGTGCCCCCTCCGGGGGGGGGATCGTATGGAGGCTACACCTTC.

In this sample, this clonotype turned up many times. The chain employs TRBV20-1 and TRBJ2-1; the D gene is possibly TRBD2 (5 bases). The CDR3 has 12 residues. In germline, CDR1 is DFQATT, CDR2 SNEGSKA (reference sequence). The germline V and J ends were trimmed by 5 bases and 3 bases, with 8 bases remaining between them. CDR3 sequence reads: CSAFRDYNEQFF. As DNA, the CDR3 is TGCAGTGCTTTCCGGGACTACAATGAGCAGTTCTTC.

The table lists this clonotype with many counts. The rearrangement links TRBV20-1 to TRBJ2-3; 11 bases agree with TRBD2. The CDR3 length is 17 residues. V lost 3 bases and J lost 4; bases outside the gene matches: 12. CDR1 and CDR2 (germline): DFQATT, SNEGSKA (reference sequence). CDR3 amino acids: CSASPIRLAGMADTQYF. The CDR3 DNA reads TGCAGTGCTAGTCCTATTAGACTAGCGGGAATGGCAGATACGCAGTATTTT.

The CDR3 nucleotides read TGTGCCAGCAGACGGACAGGGTGGGAATCCGGGGAGCTGTTTTTT. It yields the protein CASRRTGWESGELFF. V is TRBV28 and J is TRBJ2-2; 8 bases agree with TRBD1. V trimming: 6 bases; J trimming: 6 bases; junction bases outside the gene matches: 9. CDR3 length: 15 amino acids. Germline CDR1 reads MDHEN; CDR2 reads SYDVKM.

J is TRBJ1-2 and V is TRBV28, with 7 bases aligning to TRBD1. CDR3 length equals 13 residues. Per germline, CDR1 MDHEN and CDR2 SYDVKM. V was pared by 5 bases and J by 5 bases, with 5 bases of the junction left unmatched. CDR3 in amino acids: CASSTGQSYGYTF. CDR3 nucleotide sequence: TGTGCCAGCAGTACGGGACAGTCATATGGCTACACCTTC.

There are many counts of this clonotype. The chain joins TRBV9 to TRBJ2-3; the match to TRBD2 covers 8 bases. V lost 0 bases and J lost 1; bases outside the gene matches: 10. The CDR3 is 18 residues long. Germline assignment: CDR1 SGDLS and CDR2 YYNGEE. The CDR3 loop reads CASSVGGGGSGGTDTQYF. CDR3 in DNA: TGTGCCAGCAGCGTAGGGGGCGGCGGTAGCGGGGGCACAGATACGCAGTATTTT.

V is TRBV5-4 and J is TRBJ2-1; 10 bases align to TRBD2. V shed 0 bases, J shed 9 bases, and the junction held 6 bases outside the gene matches. CDR3 length: 15 residues. Germline CDR1 and CDR2: SGHNT and YYREEE (reference sequence). The CDR3 nucleotides are TGTGCCAGCAGCTTGGCTAGCGGGAGACGGAGTGAGCAGTTCTTC. Residues: CASSLASGRRSEQFF.

This clonotype showed up many times. V usage is TRBV5-1 and J usage is TRBJ1-2; TRBD1 aligns across 8 bases. J gave up 5 bases and V 4 bases, and 7 bases lay outside the gene matches. Germline values: CDR1 SGHRS, CDR2 YFSETQ. The CDR3 sequence is 14 residues long. The CDR3 DNA sequence: TGCGCCAGCAGCAGTTCCGGGACAGGATATGGCTACACCTTC. Translating it yields CASSSSGTGYGYTF.

The rearrangement uses TRBV24-1 and TRBJ1-2; D uncertain. The germline V gene has CDR1 KGHDR and CDR2 SFDVKD. The CDR3 is 14 amino acids. Trimming stripped 5 bases from V and 3 bases from J, with 12 bases between. CDR3 residues: CATSAEDKDYGYTF. The CDR3 nucleotides are TGTGCCACCAGTGCAGAAGACAAGGACTATGGCTACACCTTC.

This clonotype was seen at least ten times. The chain uses TRBV19 and TRBJ2-3, with TRBD2 identical over 8 bases. CDR3 length equals 15 residues. Unmatched junction bases numbered 4, after V lost 1 base and J lost 4 bases. Germline CDR1 reads LNHDA; CDR2 reads SQIVND (reference sequence). CDR3 nucleotides: TGTGCCAGTAGTATAGCCGCGGGAGGCCCAGATACGCAGTATTTT. Its translation: CASSIAAGGPDTQYF.

V and J are TRBV13 and TRBJ2-2; D is undetermined. Germline V CDR1 and CDR2: PRHDT, FYEKMQ (reference sequence). Trimming took 1 base from V and 5 from J, leaving 8 bases between them. The CDR3 sequence is 14 residues long. The CDR3 spells CASSLASGTGELFF. The CDR3 bases are TGTGCCAGCAGCTTAGCGTCCGGTACCGGGGAGCTGTTTTTT.

This clonotype was seen a single time. The genes are TRBV19 and TRBJ2-2, with D unresolved. Germline V gene lookup returns CDR1 LNHDA and CDR2 SQIVND (reference sequence). V was shortened by 3 bases and J by 3 bases, with 2 bases between the two germline ends. This CDR3 contains 12 residues. The CDR3 is CASSIYTGELFF. The CDR3, as DNA: TGTGCCAGTAGTATTTACACCGGGGAGCTGTTTTTT. The full variable domain, completed using reference TRBV19 and TRBJ2-2, is DGGITQSPKYLFRKEGQNVTLSCEQNLNHDAMYWYRQDPGQGLRLIYYSQIVNDFQKGDIAEGYSVSREKKESFPLTVTSAQKNPTAFYLCASSIYTGELFFGEGSRLTVL.